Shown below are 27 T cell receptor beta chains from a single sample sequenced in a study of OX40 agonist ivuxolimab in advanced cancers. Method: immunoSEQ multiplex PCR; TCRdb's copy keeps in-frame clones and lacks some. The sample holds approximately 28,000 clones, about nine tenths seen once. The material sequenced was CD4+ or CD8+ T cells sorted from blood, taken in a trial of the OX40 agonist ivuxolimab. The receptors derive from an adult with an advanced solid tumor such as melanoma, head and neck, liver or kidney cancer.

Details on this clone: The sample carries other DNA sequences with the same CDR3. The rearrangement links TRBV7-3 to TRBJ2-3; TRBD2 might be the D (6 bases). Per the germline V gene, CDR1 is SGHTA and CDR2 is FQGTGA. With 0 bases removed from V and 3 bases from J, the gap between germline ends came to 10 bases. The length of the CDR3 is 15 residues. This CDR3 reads CASSLTSGETDTQYF. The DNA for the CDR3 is TGTGCCAGCAGCTTAACTAGCGGAGAAACAGATACGCAGTATTTT.

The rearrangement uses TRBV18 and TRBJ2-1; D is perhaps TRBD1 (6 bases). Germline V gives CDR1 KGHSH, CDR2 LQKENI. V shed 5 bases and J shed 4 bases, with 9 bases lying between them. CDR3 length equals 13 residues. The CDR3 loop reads CASSVTGYNEQFF. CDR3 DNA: TGTGCCAGCTCAGTGACAGGTTACAATGAGCAGTTCTTC. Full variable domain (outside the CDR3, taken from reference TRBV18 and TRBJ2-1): NAGVMQNPRHLVRRRGQEARLRCSPMKGHSHVYWYRQLPEEGLKFMVYLQKENIIDESGMPKERFSAEFPKEGPSILRIQQVVRGDSAAYFCASSVTGYNEQFFGPGTRLTVL.

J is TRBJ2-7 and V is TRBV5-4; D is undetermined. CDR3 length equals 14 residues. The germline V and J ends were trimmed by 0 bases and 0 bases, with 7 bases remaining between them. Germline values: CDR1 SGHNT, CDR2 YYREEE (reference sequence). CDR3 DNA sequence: TGTGCCAGCAGCTTGGGGCCGGGCTCCTACGAGCAGTACTTC. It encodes CASSLGPGSYEQYF.

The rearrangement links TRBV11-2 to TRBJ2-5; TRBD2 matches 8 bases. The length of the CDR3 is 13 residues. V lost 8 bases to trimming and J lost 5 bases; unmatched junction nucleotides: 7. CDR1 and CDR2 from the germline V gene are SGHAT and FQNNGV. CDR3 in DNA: TGTGCCAGCGGCGCGGGGGGAGTGGAGACCCAGTACTTC. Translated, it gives CASGAGGVETQYF.

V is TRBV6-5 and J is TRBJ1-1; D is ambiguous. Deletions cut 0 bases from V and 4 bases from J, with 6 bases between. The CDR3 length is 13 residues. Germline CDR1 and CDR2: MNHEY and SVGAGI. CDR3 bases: TGTGCCAGCAGTTACTCGCGGGCCACTGAAGCTTTCTTT. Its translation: CASSYSRATEAFF.

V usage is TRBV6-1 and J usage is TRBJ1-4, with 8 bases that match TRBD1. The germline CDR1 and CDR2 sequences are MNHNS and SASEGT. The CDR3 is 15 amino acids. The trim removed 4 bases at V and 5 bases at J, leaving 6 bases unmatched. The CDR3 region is CASSGSDRENEKLFF. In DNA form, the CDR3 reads TGTGCCAGCAGTGGTTCGGACAGGGAGAATGAAAAACTGTTTTTT.

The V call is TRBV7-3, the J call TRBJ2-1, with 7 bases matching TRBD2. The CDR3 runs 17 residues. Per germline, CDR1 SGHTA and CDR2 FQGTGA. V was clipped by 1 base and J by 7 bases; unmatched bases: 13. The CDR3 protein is CASSLSQIGGGLNEQFF. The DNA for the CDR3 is TGTGCCAGCAGCTTAAGTCAAATTGGGGGAGGGCTTAATGAGCAGTTCTTC.

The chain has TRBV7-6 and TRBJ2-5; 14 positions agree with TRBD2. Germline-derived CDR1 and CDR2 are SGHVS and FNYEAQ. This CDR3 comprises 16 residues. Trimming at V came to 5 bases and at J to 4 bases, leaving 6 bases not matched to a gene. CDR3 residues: CASSPGTSGRRETQYF. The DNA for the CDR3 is TGTGCCAGCAGCCCCGGGACTAGCGGGAGAAGAGAGACCCAGTACTTC.

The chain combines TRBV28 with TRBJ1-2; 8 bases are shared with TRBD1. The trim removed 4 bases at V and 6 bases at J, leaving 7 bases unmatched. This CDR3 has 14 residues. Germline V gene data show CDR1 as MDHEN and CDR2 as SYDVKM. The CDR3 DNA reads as TGTGCCAGCAGTTCCCCAGGGGGCTTGGATGGCTACACCTTC. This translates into CASSSPGGLDGYTF.

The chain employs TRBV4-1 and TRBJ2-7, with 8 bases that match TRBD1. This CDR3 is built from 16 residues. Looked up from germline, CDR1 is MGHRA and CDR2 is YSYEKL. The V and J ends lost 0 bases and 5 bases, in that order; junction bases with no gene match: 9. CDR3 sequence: CASSQDGTGYGNEQYF. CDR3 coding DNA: TGCGCCAGCAGCCAAGATGGGACAGGTTATGGCAACGAGCAGTACTTC.

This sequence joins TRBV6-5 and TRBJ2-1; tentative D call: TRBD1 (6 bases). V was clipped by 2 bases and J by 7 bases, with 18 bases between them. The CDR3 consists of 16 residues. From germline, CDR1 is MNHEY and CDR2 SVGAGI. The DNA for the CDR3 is TGTGCCAGCAGTTACGCAACAGGGTATTACGTTAATGAGCAGTTCTTC. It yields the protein CASSYATGYYVNEQFF.

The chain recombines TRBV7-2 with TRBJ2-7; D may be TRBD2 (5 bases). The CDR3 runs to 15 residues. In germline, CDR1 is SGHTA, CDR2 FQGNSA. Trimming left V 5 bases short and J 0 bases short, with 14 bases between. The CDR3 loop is CASSPLVLSSYEQYF. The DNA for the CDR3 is TGTGCCAGCAGCCCACTAGTTCTAAGCTCCTACGAGCAGTACTTC.

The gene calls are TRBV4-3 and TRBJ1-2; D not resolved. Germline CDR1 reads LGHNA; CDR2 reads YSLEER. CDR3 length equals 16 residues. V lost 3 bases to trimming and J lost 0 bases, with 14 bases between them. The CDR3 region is CASSQEAAVANYGYTF. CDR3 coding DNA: TGCGCCAGCAGCCAGGAGGCGGCAGTTGCTAACTATGGCTACACCTTC.

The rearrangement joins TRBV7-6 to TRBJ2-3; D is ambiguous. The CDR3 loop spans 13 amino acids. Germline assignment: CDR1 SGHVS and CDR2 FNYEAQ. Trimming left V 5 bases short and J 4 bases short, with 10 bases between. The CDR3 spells CASSQWEADTQYF. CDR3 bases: TGTGCCAGCAGCCAATGGGAAGCAGATACGCAGTATTTT.

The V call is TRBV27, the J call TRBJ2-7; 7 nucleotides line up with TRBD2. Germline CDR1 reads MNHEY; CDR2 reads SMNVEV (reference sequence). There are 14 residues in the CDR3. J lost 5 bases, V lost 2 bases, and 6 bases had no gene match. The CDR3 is CASSLSPSGDEQYF. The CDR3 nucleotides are TGTGCCAGCAGTTTAAGTCCTAGCGGAGACGAGCAGTACTTC.

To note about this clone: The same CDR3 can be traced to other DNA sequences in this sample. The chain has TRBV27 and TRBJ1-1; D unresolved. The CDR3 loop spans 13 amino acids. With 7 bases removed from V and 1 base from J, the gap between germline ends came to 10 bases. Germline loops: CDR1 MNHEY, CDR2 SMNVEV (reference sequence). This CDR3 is CASTLRENTEAFF. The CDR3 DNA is TGTGCCAGCACCCTAAGGGAGAACACTGAAGCTTTCTTT.

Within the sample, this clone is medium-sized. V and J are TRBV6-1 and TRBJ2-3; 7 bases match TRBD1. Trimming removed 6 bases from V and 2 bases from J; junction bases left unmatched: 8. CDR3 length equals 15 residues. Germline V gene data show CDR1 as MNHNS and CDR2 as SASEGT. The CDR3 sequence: CASREWDSYTDTQYF. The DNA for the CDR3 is TGTGCCAGCAGAGAATGGGACAGCTACACAGATACGCAGTATTTT.

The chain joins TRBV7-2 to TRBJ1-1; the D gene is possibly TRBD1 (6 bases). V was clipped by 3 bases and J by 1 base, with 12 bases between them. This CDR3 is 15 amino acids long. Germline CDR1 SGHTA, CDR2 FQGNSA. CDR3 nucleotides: TGTGCCAGCAGCTTGGCGGGACATTCGAACACTGAAGCTTTCTTT. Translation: CASSLAGHSNTEAFF.

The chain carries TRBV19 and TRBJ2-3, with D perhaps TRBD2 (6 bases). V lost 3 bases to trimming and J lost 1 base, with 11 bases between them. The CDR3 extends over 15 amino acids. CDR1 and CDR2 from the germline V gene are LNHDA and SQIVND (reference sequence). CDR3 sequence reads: CASSIFGSGTDTQYF. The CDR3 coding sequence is TGTGCCAGTAGTATTTTCGGGAGCGGCACAGATACGCAGTATTTT.

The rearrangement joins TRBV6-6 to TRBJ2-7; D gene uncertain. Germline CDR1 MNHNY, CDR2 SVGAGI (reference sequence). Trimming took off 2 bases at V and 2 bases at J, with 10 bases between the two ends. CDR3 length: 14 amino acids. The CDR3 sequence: CASSYGGDAYEQYF. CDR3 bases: TGTGCCAGCAGTTACGGTGGGGATGCCTACGAGCAGTACTTC.

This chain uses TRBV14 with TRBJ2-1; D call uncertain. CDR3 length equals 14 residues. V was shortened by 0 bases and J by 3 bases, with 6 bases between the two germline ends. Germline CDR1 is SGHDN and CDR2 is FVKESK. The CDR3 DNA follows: TGTGCCAGCAGCCAAGATGACCACTACAATGAGCAGTTCTTC. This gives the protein CASSQDDHYNEQFF. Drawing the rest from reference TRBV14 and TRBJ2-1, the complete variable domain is EAGVTQFPSHSVIEKGQTVTLRCDPISGHDNLYWYRRVMGKEIKFLLHFVKESKQDESGMPNNRFLAERTGGTYSTLKVQPAELEDSGVYFCASSQDDHYNEQFFGPGTRLTVL.

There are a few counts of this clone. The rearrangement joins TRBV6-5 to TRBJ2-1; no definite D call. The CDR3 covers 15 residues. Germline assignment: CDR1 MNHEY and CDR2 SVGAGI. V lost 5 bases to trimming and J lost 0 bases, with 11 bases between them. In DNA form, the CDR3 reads TGTGCCAGCAGTCCAGTGTCGAGCTCCTACAATGAGCAGTTCTTC. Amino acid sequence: CASSPVSSSYNEQFF.

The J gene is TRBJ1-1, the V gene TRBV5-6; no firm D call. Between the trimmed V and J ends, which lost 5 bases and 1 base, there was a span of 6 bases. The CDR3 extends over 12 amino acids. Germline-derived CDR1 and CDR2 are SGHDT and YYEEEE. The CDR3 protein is CASRHQNTEAFF. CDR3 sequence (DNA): TGTGCCAGCAGACACCAGAACACTGAAGCTTTCTTT.

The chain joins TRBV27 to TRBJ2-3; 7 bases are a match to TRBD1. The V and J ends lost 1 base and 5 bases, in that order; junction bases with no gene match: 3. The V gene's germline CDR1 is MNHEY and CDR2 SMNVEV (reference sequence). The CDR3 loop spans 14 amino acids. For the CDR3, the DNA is TGTGCCAGCAGTTTATACAGGGGTGAAGATACGCAGTATTTT. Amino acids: CASSLYRGEDTQYF.

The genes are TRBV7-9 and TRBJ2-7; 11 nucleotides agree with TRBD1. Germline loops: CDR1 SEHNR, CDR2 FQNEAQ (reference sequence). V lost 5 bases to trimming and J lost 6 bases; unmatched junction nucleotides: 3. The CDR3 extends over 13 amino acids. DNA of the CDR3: TGTGCCAGCAGCCCAGGACAGGGGGCCGAGCAGTACTTC. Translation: CASSPGQGAEQYF. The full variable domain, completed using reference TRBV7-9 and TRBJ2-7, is DTGVSQNPRHKITKRGQNVTFRCDPISEHNRLYWYRQTLGQGPEFLTYFQNEAQLEKSRLLSDRFSAERPKGSFSTLEIQRTEQGDSAMYLCASSPGQGAEQYFGPGTRLTVT.

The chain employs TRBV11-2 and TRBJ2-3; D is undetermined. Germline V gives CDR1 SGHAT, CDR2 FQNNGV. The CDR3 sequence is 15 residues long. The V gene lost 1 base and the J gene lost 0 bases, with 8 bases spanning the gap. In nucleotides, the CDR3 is TGTGCCAGCAGCTTAGCCGCGTCTAGCACAGATACGCAGTATTTT. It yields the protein CASSLAASSTDTQYF.

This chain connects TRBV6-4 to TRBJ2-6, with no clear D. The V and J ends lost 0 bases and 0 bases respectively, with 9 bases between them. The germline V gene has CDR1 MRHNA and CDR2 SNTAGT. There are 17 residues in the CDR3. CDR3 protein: CASSDSGPDSGANVLTF. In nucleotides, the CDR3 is TGTGCCAGCAGTGACTCGGGTCCCGACTCTGGGGCCAACGTCCTGACTTTC.